Following are 17 T cell receptor beta chains from one sample sequenced in a study of regulatory T cells in long-lasting Graves disease. Arm-PCR of CDR3 regions with iRepertoire HTBI primers generated TCR beta libraries. One entry per CDR3 protein results from TCRdb running MiXCR on the multiplex PCR reads. The sample shows fewer than 650,000 distinct CDR3 sequences, approximately 16% of them seen only once. Time point reported: newly diagnosed GD, antithyroid drugs for less than 3 months. With RNA extracted from PBMCs as input, the TCR library was made. These sequences were also reported in another study, on T cells in Graves' hyperthyroidism and ophthalmopathy.

Here the sequenced sample was peripheral blood mononuclear cells (PBMCs), taken at new diagnosis, from a patient treated with antithyroid drugs. The source is a man aged 18 to 30 with Graves disease.

Note on this clonotype: A clone one base away is much larger, so this may be a read error. This rearrangement joins TRBV5-1 to TRBJ2-7; D perhaps matches TRBD2 (5 bases). There are 11 residues in the CDR3. CDR1 and CDR2 from the germline V gene are SGHRS and YFSETQ. CDR3 DNA: TGCGTCAGCAGACTCGGGATCGAGGAGTACTTC. Translation: CVSRLGIEEYF. The whole variable domain, remainder taken from reference TRBV5-1 and TRBJ2-7, is KAGVTQTPRYLIKTRGQQVTLSCSPISGHRSVSWYQQTPGQGLQFLFEYFSETQRNKGNFPGRFSGRQFSNSRSEMNVSTLELGDSALYLCVSRLGIEEYFGPGTRLTVT.

This clonotype occurred many times. The chain joins TRBV5-1 to TRBJ2-3; D is possibly TRBD1 or TRBD2 (5 bases each). The CDR3 contains 15 residues. CDR1 is SGHRS and CDR2 is YFSETQ in the germline V gene. Trimming stripped 8 bases from V and 0 bases from J, with 16 bases between. The CDR3, as DNA: TGCGCCAGTCGAGGGGCAGCCGGGAGCACAGATACGCAGTATTTT. Its protein product is CASRGAAGSTDTQYF.

This clonotype was detected only a few times. V and J are TRBV5-1 and TRBJ2-5, with D uncertain. The germline V gene has CDR1 SGHRS and CDR2 YFSETQ. The CDR3 contains 13 residues. V lost 5 bases and J 2 bases, leaving 10 bases between the germline ends. CDR3: CASRTDLQETQYF. The CDR3 DNA reads TGCGCCAGCAGAACAGATCTTCAAGAGACCCAGTACTTC.

CDR3 bases: TGCGCCAGCAGCTGGGGTTCCGGGACGGACTTTGAAGCTTTCTTT. Its protein product is CASSWGSGTDFEAFF. V and J are TRBV5-1 and TRBJ1-1, with TRBD1 as a possible D gene (5 bases). Germline V gene data show CDR1 as SGHRS and CDR2 as YFSETQ. CDR3 length equals 15 residues. Trimming removed 3 bases from V and 7 bases from J, with 19 bases in between.

The chain has TRBV11-2 and TRBJ2-7, with D possibly being TRBD2 (7 bases). The germline V gene has CDR1 SGHAT and CDR2 FQNNGV. V was shortened by 5 bases and J by 3 bases, with 17 bases between the two germline ends. The CDR3 runs 15 residues. The CDR3 bases are TGTGCCAGCAGCCTCCCAAGGGGGGGGGACTACGAGCAGTACTTC. Its protein is CASSLPRGGDYEQYF. Full variable domain (rest looked up from reference TRBV11-2 and TRBJ2-7): EAGVAQSPRYKIIEKRQSVAFWCNPISGHATLYWYQQILGQGPKLLIQFQNNGVVDDSQLPKDRFSAERLKGVDSTLKIQPAKLEDSAVYLCASSLPRGGDYEQYFGPGTRLTVT.

This clonotype showed up many times. The J gene is TRBJ1-1, the V gene TRBV6-1; D gene uncertain. The germline V gene has CDR1 MNHNS and CDR2 SASEGT. Trimming pared 6 bases from V and 6 bases from J, leaving 8 bases between. The CDR3 consists of 11 residues. The CDR3 loop reads CASSRDSEAFF. The CDR3 DNA sequence: TGTGCCAGCAGCCGCGACTCTGAAGCTTTCTTT.

This clonotype was counted a few times. A much bigger clone sits one base away, suggesting this may be a read error. The chain is built from TRBV2 and TRBJ1-4; D uncertain. In germline, CDR1 is SNHLY, CDR2 FYNNEI. V was shortened by 3 bases and J by 13 bases, with 15 bases between the two germline ends. CDR3 size: 13 residues. CDR3 region: CASSDNGLGRLFF. CDR3 DNA: TGTGCCAGCAGTGATAACGGTTTGGGGAGACTGTTTTTT.

This clonotype was picked up many times. The chain employs TRBV12-3 or TRBV12-4 and TRBJ2-4; tentative D call: TRBD1 (5 bases). V lost 6 bases to trimming and J lost 1 base, with 10 bases between them. CDR3 length: 14 residues. The CDR3 spells CASSQTAAKNIQYF. The CDR3 coding sequence is TGTGCCAGCAGCCAGACAGCGGCCAAAAACATTCAGTACTTC.

The V and J genes are TRBV19 and TRBJ2-6, with D maybe TRBD2 (6 bases). The CDR3 spans 18 residues. From germline, CDR1 is LNHDA and CDR2 SQIVND (reference sequence). The ends were cut back, 4 bases at V and 1 base at J, with 17 bases in the middle. CDR3 DNA sequence: TGTGCCAGTAGTAGCCATCCGGGTCGGGGGTCTGGGGCCAACGTCCTGACTTTC. Residues: CASSSHPGRGSGANVLTF.

This clonotype came up a few times. The chain couples TRBV6-5 to TRBJ2-1; 15 positions match TRBD2. J was trimmed by 8 bases and V by 2 bases; bases with no gene match: 7. CDR3 length: 17 residues. Germline assignment: CDR1 MNHEY and CDR2 SVGAGI. CDR3 protein: CASSYPGLAGGRDEQFF. The CDR3 nucleotides read TGTGCCAGCAGTTACCCAGGACTAGCGGGAGGGCGGGATGAGCAGTTCTTC.

The chain has TRBV6-5 and TRBJ2-5; no firm D call. The ends were cut back, 4 bases at V and 6 bases at J, with 12 bases in the middle. The CDR3 sequence is 13 residues long. Per the germline V gene, CDR1 is MNHEY and CDR2 is SVGAGI. The CDR3 DNA is TGTGCCAGCAGTTTACCGCAGGAACAGACCCAGTACTTC. Its protein is CASSLPQEQTQYF.

This clonotype has a handful of counts. The chain uses TRBV20-1 and TRBJ2-1; 14 bases line up with TRBD2. Germline-derived CDR1 and CDR2 are DFQATT and SNEGSKA (reference sequence). This CDR3 has 16 amino acids. The CDR3 coding sequence is TGCAGGACCACCCCGGGACTAGCGGGAGCTTTCGATGAGCAGTTCTTC. Translated: CRTTPGLAGAFDEQFF.

Many counts were recorded for this clonotype. As DNA, the CDR3 is TGTGCCAGCAGTTTAAACCCCCCCCGGGACTCAAAGGTGGAGCAGTACTTC. It encodes CASSLNPPRDSKVEQYF. The rearrangement links TRBV12-3 or TRBV12-4 to TRBJ2-7; TRBD2 is a possible D gene (6 bases). The length of the CDR3 is 17 residues. V was clipped by 2 bases and J by 7 bases, with 24 bases between them.

This clonotype was observed at least ten times. This CDR3 reads CAIGMPDTEAFF. For the CDR3, the DNA is TGTGCCATCGGGATGCCGGACACTGAAGCTTTCTTT. This sequence joins TRBV10-3 and TRBJ1-1; unclear D gene. The V gene's germline CDR1 is ENHRY and CDR2 SYGVKD. V lost 8 bases and J 3 bases, leaving 10 bases between the germline ends. CDR3 length equals 12 residues.

This clonotype has ten or more counts. The rearrangement links TRBV30 to TRBJ2-5; the match to TRBD2 covers 7 bases. Trimming took 4 bases from V and 4 from J; bases not matched to a gene: 6. Per germline, CDR1 GTSNPN and CDR2 SVGIG (reference sequence). The CDR3 runs 13 residues. As DNA, the CDR3 is TGTGCCTGGAACCCGGGAGGCCGAGAGACCCAGTACTTC. Amino acids: CAWNPGGRETQYF. Using reference TRBV30 and TRBJ2-5 for the parts outside the CDR3, the full variable domain is SQTIHQWPATLVQPVGSPLSLECTVEGTSNPNLYWYRQAAGRGLQLLFYSVGIGQISSEVPQNLSASRPQDRQFILSSKKLLLSDSGFYLCAWNPGGRETQYFGPGTRLLVL.

J is TRBJ2-3 and V is TRBV5-4; TRBD2 aligns across 13 bases. Germline V gene data show CDR1 as SGHNT and CDR2 as YYREEE (reference sequence). The CDR3 contains 19 residues. The junction had 8 bases not matched to a gene; V was cut back by 0 bases and J by 1 base. The CDR3 coding sequence is TGTGCCAGCAGCTTGGCGGGACAGGGACTAGCGGGACGCACAGATACGCAGTATTTT. It specifies CASSLAGQGLAGRTDTQYF.

This clonotype has at least ten counts. The chain carries TRBV11-2 and TRBJ2-1; possible D gene TRBD2, 6 bases. CDR1 SGHAT and CDR2 FQNNGV come from the germline V gene. V lost 0 bases and J 0 bases, leaving 18 bases between the germline ends. CDR3 length equals 19 residues. This CDR3 is CASSLELAYTISSYNEQFF. CDR3 DNA sequence: TGTGCCAGCAGCTTAGAACTAGCCTATACAATTAGCTCCTACAATGAGCAGTTCTTC. Full variable domain (rest looked up from reference TRBV11-2 and TRBJ2-1): EAGVAQSPRYKIIEKRQSVAFWCNPISGHATLYWYQQILGQGPKLLIQFQNNGVVDDSQLPKDRFSAERLKGVDSTLKIQPAKLEDSAVYLCASSLELAYTISSYNEQFFGPGTRLTVL.